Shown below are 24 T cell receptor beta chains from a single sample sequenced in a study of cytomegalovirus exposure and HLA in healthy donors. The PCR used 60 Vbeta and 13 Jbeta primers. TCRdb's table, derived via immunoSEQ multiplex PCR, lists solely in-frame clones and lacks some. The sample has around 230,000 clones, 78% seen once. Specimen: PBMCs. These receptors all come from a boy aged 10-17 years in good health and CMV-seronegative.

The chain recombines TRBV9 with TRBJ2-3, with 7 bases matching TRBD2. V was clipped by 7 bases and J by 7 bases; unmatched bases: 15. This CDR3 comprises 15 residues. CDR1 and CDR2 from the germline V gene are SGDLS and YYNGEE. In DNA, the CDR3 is TGTGCCAGCTCTCGGGAGGCGGGCGGGCGGAATACGCAGTATTTT. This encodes CASSREAGGRNTQYF.

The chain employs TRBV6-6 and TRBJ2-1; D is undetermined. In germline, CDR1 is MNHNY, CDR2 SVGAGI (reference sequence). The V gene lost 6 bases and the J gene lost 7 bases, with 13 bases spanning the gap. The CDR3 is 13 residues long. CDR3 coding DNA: TGTGCCAGCAGCCCGGCAGGCAAAAATGAGCAGTTCTTC. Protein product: CASSPAGKNEQFF.

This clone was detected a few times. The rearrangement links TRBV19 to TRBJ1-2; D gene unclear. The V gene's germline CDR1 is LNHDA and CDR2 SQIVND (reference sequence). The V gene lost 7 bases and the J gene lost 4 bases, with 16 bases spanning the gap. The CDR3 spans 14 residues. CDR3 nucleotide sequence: TGTGCCAGTACCCCCTCGACTGACCCCTATGGCTACACCTTC. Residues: CASTPSTDPYGYTF.

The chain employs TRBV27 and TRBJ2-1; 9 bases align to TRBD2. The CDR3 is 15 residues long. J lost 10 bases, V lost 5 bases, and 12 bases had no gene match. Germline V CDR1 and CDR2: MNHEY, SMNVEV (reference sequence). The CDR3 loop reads CASSPQPSGDGEQFF. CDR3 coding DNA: TGTGCCAGCAGTCCCCAACCTAGCGGGGACGGGGAGCAGTTCTTC.

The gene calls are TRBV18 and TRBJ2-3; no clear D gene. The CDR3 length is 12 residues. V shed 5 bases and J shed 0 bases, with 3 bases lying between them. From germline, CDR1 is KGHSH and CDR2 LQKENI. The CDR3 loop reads CASSTSTDTQYF. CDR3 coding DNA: TGTGCCAGCTCAACTAGCACAGATACGCAGTATTTT.

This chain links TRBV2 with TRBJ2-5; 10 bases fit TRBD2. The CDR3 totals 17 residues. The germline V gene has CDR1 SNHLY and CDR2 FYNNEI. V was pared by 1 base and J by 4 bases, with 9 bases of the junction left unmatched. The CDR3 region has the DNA TGTGCCAGCAGTGAAGGGCTAGCGGGAGCGAGGGGAGAGACCCAGTACTTC. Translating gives CASSEGLAGARGETQYF. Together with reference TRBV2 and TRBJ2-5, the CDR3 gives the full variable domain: EPEVTQTPSHQVTQMGQEVILRCVPISNHLYFYWYRQILGQKVEFLVSFYNNEISEKSEIFDDQFSVERPDGSNFTLKIRSTKLEDSAMYFCASSEGLAGARGETQYFGPGTRLLVL.

The CDR3 is CASSVGQANYEQYF. The CDR3 nucleotides read TGTGCCAGCAGCGTAGGCCAGGCCAACTACGAGCAGTACTTC. The chain joins TRBV9 to TRBJ2-7; D gene uncertain. The V and J ends lost 0 bases and 3 bases respectively, with 10 bases between them. The CDR3 loop spans 14 amino acids. Germline-derived CDR1 and CDR2 are SGDLS and YYNGEE. Full variable domain (outside the CDR3, taken from reference TRBV9 and TRBJ2-7): DSGVTQTPKHLITATGQRVTLRCSPRSGDLSVYWYQQSLDQGLQFLIQYYNGEERAKGNILERFSAQQFPDLHSELNLSSLELGDSALYFCASSVGQANYEQYFGPGTRLTVT.

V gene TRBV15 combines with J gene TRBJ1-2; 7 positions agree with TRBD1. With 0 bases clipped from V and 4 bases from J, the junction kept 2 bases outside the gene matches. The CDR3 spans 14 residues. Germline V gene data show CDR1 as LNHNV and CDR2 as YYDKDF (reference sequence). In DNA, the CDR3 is TGTGCCACCAGCAGAGAGAGGGACAGCTATGGCTACACCTTC. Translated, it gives CATSRERDSYGYTF.

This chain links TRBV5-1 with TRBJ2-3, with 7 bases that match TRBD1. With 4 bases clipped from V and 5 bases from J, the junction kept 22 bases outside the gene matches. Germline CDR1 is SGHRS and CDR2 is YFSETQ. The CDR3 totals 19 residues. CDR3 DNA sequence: TGCGCCAGCAGCATGGATTTTTCGCTAACAGGGGCCCCCGTAGATACGCAGTATTTT. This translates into CASSMDFSLTGAPVDTQYF.

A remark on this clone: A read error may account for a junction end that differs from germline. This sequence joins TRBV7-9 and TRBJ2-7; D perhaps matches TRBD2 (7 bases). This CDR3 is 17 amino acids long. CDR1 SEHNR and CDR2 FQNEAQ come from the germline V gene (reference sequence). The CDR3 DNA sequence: TGTTCCAGCAGCTTAGTCAAAGGTGGGGGGGCGCAAGGGGAGCAGTACTTC. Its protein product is CSSSLVKGGGAQGEQYF.

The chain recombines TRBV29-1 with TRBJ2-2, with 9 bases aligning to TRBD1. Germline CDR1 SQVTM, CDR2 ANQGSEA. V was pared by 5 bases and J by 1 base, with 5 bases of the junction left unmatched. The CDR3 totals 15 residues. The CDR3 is CSVFGQGRNTGELFF. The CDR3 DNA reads TGCAGCGTTTTTGGACAGGGGAGGAACACCGGGGAGCTGTTTTTT.

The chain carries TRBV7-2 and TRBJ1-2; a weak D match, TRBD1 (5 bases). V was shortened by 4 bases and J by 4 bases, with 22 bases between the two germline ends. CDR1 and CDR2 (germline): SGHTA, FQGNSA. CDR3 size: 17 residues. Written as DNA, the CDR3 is TGTGCCAGCAGCTCGGGAGGGCCGAGACAGAGACTCTATGGCTACACCTTC. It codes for CASSSGGPRQRLYGYTF.

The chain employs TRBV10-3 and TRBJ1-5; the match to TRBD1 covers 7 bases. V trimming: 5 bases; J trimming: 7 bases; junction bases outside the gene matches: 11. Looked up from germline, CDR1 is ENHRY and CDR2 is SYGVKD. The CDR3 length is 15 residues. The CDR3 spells CAISWGQSGEQPQHF. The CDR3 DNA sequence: TGTGCCATCAGTTGGGGACAGTCGGGTGAACAGCCCCAGCATTTT.

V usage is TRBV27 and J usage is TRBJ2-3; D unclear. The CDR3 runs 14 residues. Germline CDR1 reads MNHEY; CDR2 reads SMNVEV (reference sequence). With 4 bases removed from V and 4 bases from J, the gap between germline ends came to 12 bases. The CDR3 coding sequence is TGTGCCAGCAGTTCTCTCCGAGGCCCAGATACGCAGTATTTT. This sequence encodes CASSSLRGPDTQYF.

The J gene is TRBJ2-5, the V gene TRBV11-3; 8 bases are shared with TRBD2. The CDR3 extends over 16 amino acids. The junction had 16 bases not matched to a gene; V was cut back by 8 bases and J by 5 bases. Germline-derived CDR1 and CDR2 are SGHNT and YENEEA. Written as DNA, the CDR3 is TGTGCCAGCTCTACTAGGACGGGGGGGCCCGGGGAGACCCAGTACTTC. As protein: CASSTRTGGPGETQYF. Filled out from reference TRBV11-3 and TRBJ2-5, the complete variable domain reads EAGVVQSPRYKIIEKKQPVAFWCNPISGHNTLYWYLQNLGQGPELLIRYENEEAVDDSQLPKDRFSAERLKGVDSTLKIQPAELGDSAVYLCASSTRTGGPGETQYFGPGTRLLVL.

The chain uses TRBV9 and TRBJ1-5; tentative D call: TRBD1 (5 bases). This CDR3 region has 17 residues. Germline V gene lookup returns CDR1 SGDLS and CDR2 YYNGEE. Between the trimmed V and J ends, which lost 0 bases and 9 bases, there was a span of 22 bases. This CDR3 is CASSVVLGGMGLMPQHF. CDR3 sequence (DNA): TGTGCCAGCAGCGTAGTCTTGGGGGGGATGGGCCTGATGCCCCAGCATTTT.

For the CDR3, the DNA is TGCGCCTCAGGGGACCGTGATCAGCCCCAGCATTTT. It codes for CASGDRDQPQHF. The chain joins TRBV10-2 to TRBJ1-5, with D perhaps TRBD1 (6 bases). The length of the CDR3 is 12 residues. Germline lookup yields CDR1 WSHSY and CDR2 SAAADI. Trimming pared 11 bases from V and 5 bases from J, leaving 13 bases between.

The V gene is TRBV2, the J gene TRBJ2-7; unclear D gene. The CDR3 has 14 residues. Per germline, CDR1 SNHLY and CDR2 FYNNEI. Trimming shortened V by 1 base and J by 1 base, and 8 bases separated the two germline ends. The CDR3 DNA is TGTGCCAGCAGTGAAGGTGGTCGGTCCTACGAGCAGTACTTC. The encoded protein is CASSEGGRSYEQYF.

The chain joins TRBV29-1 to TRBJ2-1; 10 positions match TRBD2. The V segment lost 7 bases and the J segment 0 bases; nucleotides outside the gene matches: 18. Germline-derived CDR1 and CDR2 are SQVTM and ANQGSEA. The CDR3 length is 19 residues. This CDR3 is CSATGALAGRISSYNEQFF. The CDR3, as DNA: TGCAGCGCAACCGGGGCACTAGCGGGACGGATTAGCTCCTACAATGAGCAGTTCTTC.

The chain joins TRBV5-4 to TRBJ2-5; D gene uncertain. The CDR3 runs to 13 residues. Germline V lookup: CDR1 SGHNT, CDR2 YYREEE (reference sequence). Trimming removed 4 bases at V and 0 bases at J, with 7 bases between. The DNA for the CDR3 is TGTGCCAGCAGCCTAGGCTACCAAGAGACCCAGTACTTC. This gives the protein CASSLGYQETQYF.

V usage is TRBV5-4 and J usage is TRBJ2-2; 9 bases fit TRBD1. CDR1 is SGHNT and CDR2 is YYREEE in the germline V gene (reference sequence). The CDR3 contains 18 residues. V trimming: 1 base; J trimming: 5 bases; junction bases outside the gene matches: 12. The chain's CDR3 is CASSLIGLGQGLTGELFF. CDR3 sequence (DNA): TGTGCCAGCAGCTTGATCGGATTAGGACAGGGGTTAACCGGGGAGCTGTTTTTT.

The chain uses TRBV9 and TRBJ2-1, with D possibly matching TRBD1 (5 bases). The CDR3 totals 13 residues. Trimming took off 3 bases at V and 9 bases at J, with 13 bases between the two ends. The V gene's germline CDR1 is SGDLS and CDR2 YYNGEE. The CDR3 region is CASSAMTDREQFF. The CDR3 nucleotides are TGTGCCAGCAGCGCTATGACAGACCGTGAGCAGTTCTTC.

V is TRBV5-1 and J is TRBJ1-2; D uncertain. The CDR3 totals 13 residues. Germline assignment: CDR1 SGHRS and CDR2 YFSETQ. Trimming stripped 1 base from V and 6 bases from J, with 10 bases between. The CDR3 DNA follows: TGCGCCAGCAGCTTGTCGACTCATGATGGCTACACCTTC. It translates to CASSLSTHDGYTF. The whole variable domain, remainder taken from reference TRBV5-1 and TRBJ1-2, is KAGVTQTPRYLIKTRGQQVTLSCSPISGHRSVSWYQQTPGQGLQFLFEYFSETQRNKGNFPGRFSGRQFSNSRSEMNVSTLELGDSALYLCASSLSTHDGYTFGSGTRLTVV.

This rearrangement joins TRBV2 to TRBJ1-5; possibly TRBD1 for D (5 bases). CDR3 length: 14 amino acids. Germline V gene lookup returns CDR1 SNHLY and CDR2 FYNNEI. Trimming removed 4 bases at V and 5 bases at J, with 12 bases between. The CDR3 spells CASSVEGGDQPQHF. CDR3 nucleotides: TGTGCCAGCAGTGTAGAGGGAGGGGATCAGCCCCAGCATTTT.